The clone carrying this TCR beta chain was picked up a small number of times. Its specificity is not known. Researchers ran immunoSEQ v3.0 at survey level. Repertoires were generated with immunoSEQ multiplex PCR, while TCRdb's copy carries only in-frame clones and drops some. Here the sample spans around 20,000 clones, over 65% being singletons. Germline V gene lookup returns CDR1 SGHRS and CDR2 YFSETQ. The CDR3 spans 15 residues. V lost 4 bases and J 7 bases, leaving 17 bases between the germline ends. This specimen comes from a study of long-term antiretroviral therapy in people with HIV. Broader study findings: Specimen acquisition occurred between 2004 and 2017, potentially under older ART regimens. Dominating the repertoire at all time points were the clones that expanded before ART.

The specimen comprised unsorted PBMCs, sampled 0.5 years before starting antiretroviral therapy. This clonotype was obtained from a woman in her forties or fifties with HIV. This sequence joins TRBV5-1 and TRBJ1-4; D not certain. CDR3 amino acids: CASSSRTSEGEKLFF. The CDR3 DNA sequence: TGCGCCAGCAGCAGTAGGACCTCCGAGGGTGAAAAACTGTTTTTT.